A selection of T cell receptor beta chains follows, all from one sample in a study of T cell responses to AZD1222 COVID-19 vaccine. The protocol was immunoSEQ multiplex PCR, while the TCRdb copy is restricted to in-frame clones and leaves out a portion. Seen here are 120,000 to 150,000 clones, about 90% observed once, and the top ten hold less than 5.5%. The sequencing used peripheral blood, collected on day 0 of AZD1222 vaccination. These receptors originate from an adult in good health. Both conserved end residues are trimmed from each CDR3. The order of the fields is CDR3 protein, V gene.

CDR3 protein: SASTLLRLPQETQY; V gene: TRBV20-1
CDR3 protein: ASSFAGGSNTEAF; V gene: TRBV25-1
CDR3 protein: AIRAGSGRSNEQF; V gene: TRBV10-2
CDR3 protein: ASSYSVEHEQF; V gene: TRBV6-2/TRBV6-3
CDR3 protein: ASSKTVQETQY; V gene: TRBV5-1
CDR3 protein: ASSVDGTGFEKLF; V gene: TRBV2
CDR3 protein: SVGTAGLETFWGNEQF; V gene: TRBV29-1
CDR3 protein: ASSWGTSYEQY; V gene: TRBV12-3/TRBV12-4
CDR3 protein: ASSLRSWDSYTGELF; V gene: TRBV7-2
CDR3 protein: AISEMQTSTDTQY; V gene: TRBV10-3
CDR3 protein: ASSYSGLTYEQY; V gene: TRBV6-5
CDR3 protein: ASSLGRAEAF; V gene: TRBV4-3
CDR3 protein: ASSYVAYQETQY; V gene: TRBV6-5
CDR3 protein: ASSRVVVGLAGVGEQY; V gene: TRBV11-2
CDR3 protein: ASSPQGVNEQY; V gene: TRBV11-2
CDR3 protein: AEDRLNTEAF; V gene: TRBV19
CDR3 protein: AISEPNRGEQF; V gene: TRBV10-3
CDR3 protein: ATQTGEQPQH; V gene: TRBV27
CDR3 protein: ASSAGAGLDEQY; V gene: TRBV19
CDR3 protein: ASSPGLAGGNEQF; V gene: TRBV7-2
CDR3 protein: ASIPDRGFTDTQY; V gene: TRBV7-2
CDR3 protein: ASSDPSEPTHPDTQY; V gene: TRBV6-1
CDR3 protein: ASSRAALDSNQPQH; V gene: TRBV11-2
CDR3 protein: ASSYSTNSGYEQY; V gene: TRBV6-2/TRBV6-3
CDR3 protein: ASSQGYRVNTEAF; V gene: TRBV27
CDR3 protein: ASGTGNYGYT; V gene: TRBV13
CDR3 protein: ASSTGGSGGPLTGELF; V gene: TRBV19
CDR3 protein: ASSPPGLVSYEQY; V gene: TRBV7-2
CDR3 protein: ATRSDIGGAYEQY; V gene: TRBV15
CDR3 protein: ASRPRGGNTIY; V gene: TRBV4-1
CDR3 protein: ASSFLSGGGNEQF; V gene: TRBV27
CDR3 protein: ASSYRGGYEQY; V gene: TRBV27
CDR3 protein: ATSDPDRVTGNTIY; V gene: TRBV24-1
CDR3 protein: ASRDWTGHNYGYT; V gene: TRBV5-6
CDR3 protein: ASSEIVGQPQH; V gene: TRBV6-1
CDR3 protein: ASSLTDYEQY; V gene: TRBV6-2/TRBV6-3
CDR3 protein: ASSRISGIYNEQF; V gene: TRBV28
CDR3 protein: ASKAGGPLYEQY; V gene: TRBV5-1
CDR3 protein: ASSQETGGPYGEQF; V gene: TRBV3-1/TRBV3-2
CDR3 protein: ASRGGREYGYT; V gene: TRBV10-1
CDR3 protein: ASSSKDQPQH; V gene: TRBV27
CDR3 protein: ASSPPGGVDINIQY; V gene: TRBV18
CDR3 protein: ASSVGGLGVSGGAEAF; V gene: TRBV5-1
CDR3 protein: ASSEYWGLGVHEQY; V gene: TRBV6-1
CDR3 protein: ASSLTGDATNEKLF; V gene: TRBV5-4
CDR3 protein: ASRQLANPFDEQF; V gene: TRBV10-2
CDR3 protein: ASSQEGGPLDTGELF; V gene: TRBV4-3
CDR3 protein: ASSPSGLAGATINYGYT; V gene: TRBV5-1
CDR3 protein: ASSFGLGLAGTDTQY; V gene: TRBV7-3
CDR3 protein: ASSYHTTYYEQY; V gene: TRBV6-2/TRBV6-3
CDR3 protein: ASSFGQGSEQY; V gene: TRBV5-1
CDR3 protein: ASSLAGTGGSETQY; V gene: TRBV5-1
CDR3 protein: AISESGPRAGNTIY; V gene: TRBV10-3